Listed here are 3 T cell receptor beta chains from one sample, sequenced in a study of blood T cells in healthy people across ages. Combining a sample-barcoded 5' primer with a J-beta primer mix, a second PCR ran for about 7 to 11 cycles. TCRdb passed the 5' RACE reads through MiXCR, listing each CDR3 protein once. The sample has 1,800,000 or so distinct CDR3 sequences, around 42% seen once; the top ten hold under 25%. Sequencing used blood. The receptor set was obtained from a human donor in good health.

This clonotype was picked up a small number of times. CDR3 protein: CASSSDRGSTDTQYF. The DNA of the CDR3 is TGTGCCAGCAGCTCTGACAGGGGAAGCACAGATACGCAGTATTTT. The chain couples TRBV5-5 to TRBJ2-3; 8 nucleotides align to TRBD1. The CDR3 has 15 amino acids. Germline lookup yields CDR1 SGHKS and CDR2 YYEKEE (reference sequence). Unmatched junction bases numbered 3, after V lost 3 bases and J lost 0 bases.

The chain couples TRBV6-1 to TRBJ1-5; 7 nucleotides line up with TRBD1. V shed 7 bases and J 4 bases; nucleotides not matched to a gene: 10. The germline V gene encodes CDR1 MNHNS and CDR2 SASEGT. The CDR3 runs to 15 residues. CDR3 residues: CASKYSGTENQPQHF. The CDR3 DNA follows: TGTGCCAGCAAGTATTCCGGGACAGAAAATCAGCCCCAGCATTTT.

The genes are TRBV27 and TRBJ2-7; perhaps TRBD2 as D (6 bases). The CDR3 is 13 residues long. Trimming stripped 8 bases from V and 2 bases from J, with 13 bases between. The germline gives CDR1 MNHEY, CDR2 SMNVEV (reference sequence). The CDR3 region has the DNA TGTGCCAGCGGACCGGGAGTCCCCTACGAGCAGTACTTC. Amino acid sequence: CASGPGVPYEQYF.